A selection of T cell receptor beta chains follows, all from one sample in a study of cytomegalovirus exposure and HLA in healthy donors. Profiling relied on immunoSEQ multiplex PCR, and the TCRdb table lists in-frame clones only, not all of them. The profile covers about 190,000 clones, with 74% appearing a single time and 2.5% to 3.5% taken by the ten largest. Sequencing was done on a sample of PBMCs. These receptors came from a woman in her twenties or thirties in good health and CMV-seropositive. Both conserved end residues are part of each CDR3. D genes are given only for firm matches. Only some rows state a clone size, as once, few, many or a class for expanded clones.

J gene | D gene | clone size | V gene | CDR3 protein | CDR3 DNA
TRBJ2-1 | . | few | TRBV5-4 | CASSLEALADEQFF | TGTGCCAGCAGCTTGGAGGCGCTAGCCGATGAGCAGTTCTTC
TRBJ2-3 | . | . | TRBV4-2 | CASSPGTRQLHTDTQYF | TGTGCCAGCAGCCCCGGGACTCGCCAGCTTCACACAGATACGCAGTATTTT
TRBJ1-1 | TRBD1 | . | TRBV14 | CASSQDHRGGTEAFF | TGTGCCAGCAGCCAAGATCACAGGGGAGGCACTGAAGCTTTCTTT
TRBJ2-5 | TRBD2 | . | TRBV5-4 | CASSFGGGRGETQYF | TGTGCCAGCAGCTTTGGGGGGGGTCGGGGAGAGACCCAGTACTTC
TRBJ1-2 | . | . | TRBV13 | CASSLGSGFGLRGYTF | TGTGCCAGCAGCTTAGGGAGCGGGTTCGGGCTTCGCGGCTACACCTTC
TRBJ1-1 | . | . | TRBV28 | CASRPRDSLSAAFF | TGTGCCAGCAGGCCCCGGGACTCCCTCTCGGCAGCTTTCTTT
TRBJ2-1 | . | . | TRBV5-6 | CASSLDQGVLNEQFF | TGTGCCAGCAGCTTGGACCAGGGCGTACTAAATGAGCAGTTCTTC
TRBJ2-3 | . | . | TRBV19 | CASSTGLSKQYF | TGTGCCAGTAGTACCGGTCTTTCCAAGCAGTATTTT
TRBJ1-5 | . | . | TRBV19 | CASSRANQPQHF | TGTGCCAGTAGCAGGGCGAATCAGCCCCAGCATTTT
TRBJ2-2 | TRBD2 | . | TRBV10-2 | CASSDSGLAGGPTGELFF | TGCGCCAGCAGTGATTCGGGACTAGCGGGAGGGCCCACCGGGGAGCTGTTTTTT
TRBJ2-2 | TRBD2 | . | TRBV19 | CASTHRGLAGGDGELFF | TGTGCCAGTACCCATCGTGGGCTAGCGGGAGGGGACGGGGAGCTGTTTTTT
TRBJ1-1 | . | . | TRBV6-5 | CASSLGRQMNTEAFF | TGTGCCAGCAGTCTCGGACGACAGATGAACACTGAAGCTTTCTTT
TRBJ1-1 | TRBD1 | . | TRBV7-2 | CASSLTGVTEAFF | TGTGCCAGCAGCCTGACAGGGGTCACTGAAGCTTTCTTT
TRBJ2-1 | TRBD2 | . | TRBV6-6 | CASSYSSSGPNEQFF | TGTGCCAGCAGTTACTCGAGTAGCGGGCCCAATGAGCAGTTCTTC
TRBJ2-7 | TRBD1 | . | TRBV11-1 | CASSTGQGTYEQYF | TGTGCCAGCAGTACCGGACAGGGAACCTACGAGCAGTACTTC
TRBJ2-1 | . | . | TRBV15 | CATSRGRGGGINSEQFF | TGTGCCACCAGCAGAGGGCGGGGAGGGGGGATTAATTCTGAGCAGTTCTTC
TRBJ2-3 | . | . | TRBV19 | CASSIRDSYWDTQYF | TGTGCCAGTAGTATAAGGGACTCATATTGGGATACGCAGTATTTT
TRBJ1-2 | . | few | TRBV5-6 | CASSLAPAANYGYTF | TGTGCCAGCAGCTTGGCCCCAGCAGCGAACTATGGCTACACCTTC
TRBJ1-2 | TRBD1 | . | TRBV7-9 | CASSLRGGQGGYGYTF | TGTGCCAGCAGCTTACGGGGAGGACAGGGCGGCTATGGCTACACCTTC
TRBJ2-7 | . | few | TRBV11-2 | CASSTTGSEQYF | TGTGCCAGCAGCACGACTGGGTCCGAGCAGTACTTC
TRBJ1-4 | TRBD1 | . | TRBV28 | CASSFKGQGKTNEKLFF | TGTGCCAGCAGTTTCAAGGGACAGGGGAAGACTAATGAAAAACTGTTTTTT
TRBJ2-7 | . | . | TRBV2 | CASSNGPRLVLGYEQYF | TGTGCCAGCAGCAACGGACCCAGACTAGTGCTAGGCTACGAGCAGTACTTC
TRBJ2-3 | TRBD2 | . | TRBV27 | CASNPGTSGWTDTQYF | TGTGCCAGCAATCCCGGGACTAGCGGGTGGACAGATACGCAGTATTTT
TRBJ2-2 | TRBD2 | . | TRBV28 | CASRMTSGRAKTGELFF | TGTGCCAGCAGAATGACTAGCGGGAGGGCCAAAACCGGGGAGCTGTTTTTT
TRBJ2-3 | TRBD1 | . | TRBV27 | CASSFRQGAADTQYF | TGTGCCAGCAGTTTTAGACAGGGGGCCGCAGATACGCAGTATTTT
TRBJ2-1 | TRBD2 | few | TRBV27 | CASSLRGLAGDTWDNEQFF | TGTGCCAGCAGTTTGCGGGGACTAGCGGGAGACACGTGGGACAATGAGCAGTTCTTC
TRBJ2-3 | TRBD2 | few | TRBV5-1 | CASTLAGGGTDTQYF | TGCGCCAGCACCCTAGCGGGAGGCGGCACAGATACGCAGTATTTT
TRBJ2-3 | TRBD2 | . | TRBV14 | CASSQPLGLAGAGDTQYF | TGTGCCAGCAGCCAACCATTAGGACTAGCGGGAGCAGGAGATACGCAGTATTTT
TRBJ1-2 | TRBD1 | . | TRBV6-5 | CASSYGTEANYGYTF | TGTGCCAGCAGTTACGGGACAGAGGCTAACTATGGCTACACCTTC
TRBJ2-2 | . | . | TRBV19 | CASSVTATGELFF | TGTGCCAGTAGTGTTACAGCCACCGGGGAGCTGTTTTTT
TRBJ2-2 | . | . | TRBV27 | CASGEGWDTGELFF | TGTGCCAGCGGTGAGGGCTGGGACACCGGGGAGCTGTTTTTT
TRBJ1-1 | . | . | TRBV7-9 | CASSFQGTEAFF | TGTGCCAGCAGTTTCCAGGGGACTGAAGCTTTCTTT
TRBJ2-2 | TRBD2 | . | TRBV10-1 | CASSESWLLWGLAGGPYTGELFF | TGCGCCAGCAGTGAGTCGTGGCTTCTATGGGGACTAGCGGGAGGGCCATACACCGGGGAGCTGTTTTTT
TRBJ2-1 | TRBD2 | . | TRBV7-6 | CASSSLSSGRAGNEQFF | TGTGCCAGCAGCTCACTCTCTAGCGGGAGGGCCGGTAATGAGCAGTTCTTC
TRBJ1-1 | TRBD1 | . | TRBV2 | CAKGTGDPNTEAFF | TGTGCCAAGGGGACAGGGGATCCGAACACTGAAGCTTTCTTT